The 3 T cell receptor beta chains reported below all come from one sample, sequenced in a study of control samples from healthy donors and cancer patients. Sequencing used immunoSEQ multiplex PCR; TCRdb keeps in-frame clones, though not all of them. Among 150,000 or so clones, over 85% were seen once, and the ten largest hold around 12%. The sample comprised blood. The receptors stem from a man younger than 40 in good health.

The V call is TRBV2, the J call TRBJ1-5, with TRBD1 as a possible D gene (5 bases). Trimming removed 7 bases at V and 0 bases at J, with 10 bases between. Germline CDR1 reads SNHLY; CDR2 reads FYNNEI. The CDR3 consists of 14 residues. CDR3 bases: TGTGCCAGCACCGGGACGAATAGCAATCAGCCCCAGCATTTT. This codes for CASTGTNSNQPQHF.

The V gene is TRBV2, the J gene TRBJ2-5; 10 bases map to TRBD2. The germline CDR1 and CDR2 sequences are SNHLY and FYNNEI. Trimming cost V 6 bases and J 2 bases; bases outside gene matches: 6. The CDR3 runs to 15 residues. This CDR3 reads CASRGGLAPQETQYF. The CDR3, as DNA: TGTGCCAGCAGGGGGGGACTAGCGCCTCAAGAGACCCAGTACTTC.

V gene TRBV4-1 combines with J gene TRBJ2-2, with D possibly TRBD1 on 6 matching bases. V gave up 2 bases and J gave up 1 base, with 14 bases separating them. CDR1 MGHRA and CDR2 YSYEKL come from the germline V gene. The CDR3 has 17 residues. CDR3 bases: TGCGCCAGCAGCCAAAATTGGGACACTCTGAACACCGGGGAGCTGTTTTTT. Encoded protein: CASSQNWDTLNTGELFF.